These 5 T cell receptor beta chains were sequenced from one sample in a study of cytomegalovirus exposure and HLA in healthy donors. Amplification used 60 Vbeta primers and 13 Jbeta primers. Some clones are missing from TCRdb's copy, which holds only in-frame ones; the method was immunoSEQ multiplex PCR. The sample shows 200,000 or so clones, around 85% of them seen only once. The sequenced material came from PBMCs. These receptors were collected from a man aged 35 to 55 in good health and CMV-seropositive.

This clone was recorded once. The chain links TRBV28 to TRBJ2-7; maybe TRBD2 (6 bases). The V gene lost 3 bases and the J gene lost 9 bases, with 15 bases spanning the gap. CDR3 size: 13 residues. CDR1 is MDHEN and CDR2 is SYDVKM in the germline V gene. CDR3 protein: CASSFGGGATQYF. The CDR3 DNA reads TGTGCCAGCAGTTTTGGAGGAGGGGCAACGCAGTACTTC.

V is TRBV2 and J is TRBJ1-6; 9 nucleotides align to TRBD1. The length of the CDR3 is 14 residues. Germline V gene data show CDR1 as SNHLY and CDR2 as FYNNEI. The junction had 4 bases not matched to a gene; V was cut back by 6 bases and J by 7 bases. The CDR3 here is CASSGDRVNSPLHF. The CDR3, as DNA: TGTGCCAGCAGCGGGGACAGGGTCAATTCACCCCTCCACTTT.

The gene calls are TRBV10-3 and TRBJ2-7; 7 bases align to TRBD1. The CDR3 is 14 amino acids. Germline-derived CDR1 and CDR2 are ENHRY and SYGVKD. V was clipped by 6 bases and J by 5 bases; unmatched bases: 10. In DNA, the CDR3 is TGTGCCATCAGCGTAACAGGGGATGTGGACGAGCAGTACTTC. The encoded protein is CAISVTGDVDEQYF.

The chain uses TRBV5-6 and TRBJ2-5; 7 bases are shared with TRBD2. Per germline, CDR1 SGHDT and CDR2 YYEEEE. V lost 4 bases to trimming and J lost 5 bases; unmatched junction nucleotides: 5. CDR3 length: 13 amino acids. In DNA, the CDR3 is TGTGCCAGCAGCGCCGGGGGGAGGGAGACCCAGTACTTC. Translating it yields CASSAGGRETQYF.

This chain uses TRBV30 with TRBJ1-1; D perhaps matches TRBD1 (5 bases). Trimming pared 0 bases from V and 4 bases from J, leaving 9 bases between. Germline V gene lookup returns CDR1 GTSNPN and CDR2 SVGIG (reference sequence). This CDR3 contains 13 residues. CDR3 in amino acids: CAWSVRTTTEAFF. Here the CDR3 DNA reads TGTGCCTGGAGTGTACGGACAACCACTGAAGCTTTCTTT.